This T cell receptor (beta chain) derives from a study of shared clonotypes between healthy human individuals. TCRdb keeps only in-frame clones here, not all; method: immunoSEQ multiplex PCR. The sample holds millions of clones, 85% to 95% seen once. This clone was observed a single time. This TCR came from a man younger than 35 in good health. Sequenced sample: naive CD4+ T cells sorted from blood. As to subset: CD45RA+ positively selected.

CDR3 in amino acids: CASSPGTLPQTQYF. In nucleotides, the CDR3 is TGTGCCAGCAGCCCCGGGACACTCCCTCAGACCCAGTACTTC. This rearrangement joins TRBV5-4 to TRBJ2-5; the D gene is possibly TRBD1 (6 bases). Germline lookup yields CDR1 SGHNT and CDR2 YYREEE (reference sequence). V was pared by 4 bases and J by 6 bases, with 16 bases between. The CDR3 extends over 14 amino acids.